Below, 12 T cell receptor beta chains from the same sample are listed, as sequenced in a study of blood T cells in healthy people across ages. A J-beta primer mix and a sample-barcoded 5' primer were used in a second PCR of roughly 7 to 12 cycles. TCRdb reprocessed the 5' RACE reads via MiXCR and lists one record per CDR3 protein. In the table there are roughly 1.4 million distinct CDR3 sequences, approximately 59% of which are singletons. The sample comprised blood. These TCRs come from a young man in good health.

The chain recombines TRBV19 with TRBJ1-5; D ambiguous. Germline values: CDR1 LNHDA, CDR2 SQIVND (reference sequence). V lost 1 base to trimming and J lost 7 bases, with 8 bases between them. CDR3 length: 13 amino acids. The CDR3 DNA reads TGTGCCAGTAGTATAGCTTGGCGCCAGCCCCAGCATTTT. The encoded protein is CASSIAWRQPQHF.

The rearrangement links TRBV15 to TRBJ2-7; D unclear. V lost 0 bases and J lost 7, with 13 bases in between. In germline, CDR1 is LNHNV, CDR2 YYDKDF (reference sequence). There are 14 residues in the CDR3. CDR3 loop: CATSRDWGIEEQYF. The CDR3 region has the DNA TGTGCCACCAGCAGAGATTGGGGAATTGAGGAGCAGTACTTC.

The rearrangement links TRBV29-1 to TRBJ1-6; the D is unclear. Germline CDR1 reads SQVTM; CDR2 reads ANQGSEA. Between the trimmed V and J ends, which lost 2 bases and 11 bases, there was a span of 13 bases. The CDR3 is 13 amino acids. The CDR3 bases are TGCAGCGTTGAAATGGGAACTGGGACACCCCTCCACTTT. Its protein product is CSVEMGTGTPLHF.

V is TRBV20-1 and J is TRBJ1-1, with D unresolved. Trimming pared 0 bases from V and 2 bases from J, leaving 16 bases between. CDR3 length: 16 residues. The V gene's germline CDR1 is DFQATT and CDR2 SNEGSKA (reference sequence). The CDR3 region is CSARDRGWYTNTEAFF. CDR3 nucleotide sequence: TGCAGTGCTAGAGATCGGGGTTGGTACACCAACACTGAAGCTTTCTTT.

This chain joins TRBV19 and TRBJ1-5, with unresolved D. This CDR3 has 12 amino acids. V lost 3 bases, J lost 10 bases, and 10 bases lay in between. Germline V gene sequence: CDR1 LNHDA, CDR2 SQIVND (reference sequence). CDR3 amino acids: CASSIARQPQHF. In nucleotides, the CDR3 is TGTGCCAGTAGTATTGCCCGACAACCCCAGCATTTT.

CDR3 region: CASSLLRAGELFF. CDR3 coding DNA: TGTGCCAGCAGTTTACTTCGCGCCGGGGAGCTGTTTTTT. The chain carries TRBV12-3 or TRBV12-4 and TRBJ2-2; unclear D gene. The CDR3 totals 13 residues. V was cut by 2 bases and J by 6 bases, with 7 bases left in between.

The table lists this clonotype with a few counts. The chain joins TRBV27 to TRBJ1-1; no firm D call. The germline V gene has CDR1 MNHEY and CDR2 SMNVEV (reference sequence). The germline V and J ends were trimmed by 0 bases and 4 bases, with 9 bases remaining between them. There are 14 residues in the CDR3. In DNA, the CDR3 is TGTGCCAGCAGTTTATCGGGGTGGGGCACTGAAGCTTTCTTT. This codes for CASSLSGWGTEAFF.

The V gene is TRBV6-5, the J gene TRBJ1-2; maybe TRBD1 (6 bases). Trimming shortened V by 2 bases and J by 10 bases, and 11 bases separated the two germline ends. The germline V gene encodes CDR1 MNHEY and CDR2 SVGAGI. There are 12 residues in the CDR3. The CDR3 DNA reads as TGTGCCAGCAGTTACATCAGGGGAGTCTACACCTTC. Protein: CASSYIRGVYTF.

The chain couples TRBV6-1 to TRBJ2-3, with 13 bases that match TRBD2. J was trimmed by 1 base and V by 6 bases; bases with no gene match: 13. Germline CDR1 and CDR2: MNHNS and SASEGT. The length of the CDR3 is 19 residues. DNA for the CDR3: TGTGCCAGCAGCGTACCGGGACTAGCGGGGCGGCCCGGCACAGATACGCAGTATTTT. It encodes CASSVPGLAGRPGTDTQYF.

This clonotype was recorded a few times. V usage is TRBV12-3 or TRBV12-4 and J usage is TRBJ1-6, with 10 bases aligning to TRBD1. CDR3 length: 14 residues. The V segment lost 7 bases and the J segment 9 bases; nucleotides outside the gene matches: 6. CDR3 bases: TGTGCCAGCACTGAGGGACAGGGGATTTCACCCCTCCACTTT. Its translation: CASTEGQGISPLHF.

This chain links TRBV4-2 with TRBJ2-6, with D possibly TRBD1 on 6 matching bases. Deletions cut 3 bases from V and 0 bases from J, with 21 bases between. Germline CDR1 is LGHNA and CDR2 is YNFKEQ. The CDR3 totals 20 residues. In nucleotides, the CDR3 is TGTGCCAGCAGCCACATATACTCCGGGACAAAGATCTCTGGGGCCAACGTCCTGACTTTC. It encodes CASSHIYSGTKISGANVLTF.

The gene calls are TRBV20-1 and TRBJ2-1, with TRBD2 matching 13 bases. The germline CDR1 and CDR2 sequences are DFQATT and SNEGSKA (reference sequence). V lost 8 bases to trimming and J lost 4 bases; unmatched junction nucleotides: 5. This CDR3 is built from 14 residues. The CDR3 DNA sequence: TGCAGTACTGGGACTAGCGGGGATTACAATGAGCAGTTCTTC. Translated: CSTGTSGDYNEQFF.